A single sample gave rise to the 29 T cell receptor beta chains below, sequenced in a study of T-cell memory formation after mild COVID-19. A single record per CDR3 protein comes from TCRdb applying MiXCR to the 5' RACE reads. The sample consists of about 110,000 distinct CDR3 sequences, 9.5% to 15% of them appearing once. The sequencing input was PBMCs or a T cell subset sorted from them (not recorded which). These TCRs come from an adult woman who had mild COVID-19 (a few samples of this study predate the infection). Cell type and time point are not known.

This clonotype was seen a few times. The chain uses TRBV24-1 and TRBJ1-1, with a weak D call TRBD1 (6 bases). The V and J ends lost 4 bases and 6 bases respectively, with 11 bases between them. Germline V gives CDR1 KGHDR, CDR2 SFDVKD. CDR3 size: 13 residues. DNA of the CDR3: TGTGCCACCAGTGAGGCGCAGGGGTCTGAAGCTTTCTTT. Its protein is CATSEAQGSEAFF.

The chain recombines TRBV19 with TRBJ1-4, with a tentative D call TRBD1 (5 bases). CDR1 and CDR2 (germline): LNHDA, SQIVND (reference sequence). V shed 5 bases and J shed 8 bases, with 9 bases lying between them. CDR3 size: 12 residues. CDR3 residues: CASSVDREKLFF. CDR3 sequence (DNA): TGTGCCAGTAGTGTCGACAGAGAAAAACTGTTTTTT.

The CDR3 sequence is CATDRGWETQYF. The DNA for the CDR3 is TGCGCCACGGACAGGGGATGGGAGACCCAGTACTTC. V usage is TRBV23-1 and J usage is TRBJ2-5; 9 nucleotides match TRBD1. TRBV23-1 is sorted into the ORF group, with uncertain function. Unmatched junction bases numbered 5, after V lost 10 bases and J lost 5 bases. The CDR3 has 12 residues.

This clonotype was observed a few times. The chain employs TRBV2 and TRBJ1-1; no clear D. Per the germline V gene, CDR1 is SNHLY and CDR2 is FYNNEI. This CDR3 has 10 residues. V lost 5 bases and J 8 bases, leaving 6 bases between the germline ends. The CDR3 loop is CASSITEAFF. The DNA for the CDR3 is TGTGCCAGCAGTATAACAGAAGCTTTCTTT.

This clonotype showed up just a few times. This chain uses TRBV7-9 with TRBJ1-1; D gene unclear. This CDR3 has 18 residues. Deletions cut 0 bases from V and 1 base from J, with 18 bases between. CDR1 SEHNR and CDR2 FQNEAQ come from the germline V gene (reference sequence). The CDR3 nucleotides are TGTGCCAGCAGCTTAGCATGGGTTACAGACCCAGAGAACACTGAAGCTTTCTTT. It translates to CASSLAWVTDPENTEAFF.

In its sample, this clonotype was seen a few times. The CDR3, as DNA: TGCAGTGCTTACCCCGGGACTAGCGGACCCTACAATGAGCAGTTCTTC. Encoded protein: CSAYPGTSGPYNEQFF. The chain employs TRBV20-1 and TRBJ2-1; 11 nucleotides agree with TRBD2. Germline CDR1 is DFQATT and CDR2 is SNEGSKA (reference sequence). V lost 5 bases, J lost 2 bases, and 8 bases stayed unmatched. The CDR3 is 16 amino acids.

The rearrangement links TRBV15 to TRBJ2-3; 8 nucleotides match TRBD2. The CDR3 runs 16 residues. After removal of 5 bases from V and 0 bases from J, the junction contained 7 bases not matched to a gene. The V gene's germline CDR1 is LNHNV and CDR2 YYDKDF (reference sequence). CDR3: CATSGIIAGSTDTQYF. The CDR3 nucleotides are TGTGCCACCAGCGGGATCATAGCGGGGAGCACAGATACGCAGTATTTT.

This clonotype was recorded many times. The chain combines TRBV7-6 with TRBJ2-7; D is ambiguous. The CDR3 has 13 amino acids. Trimming cost V 6 bases and J 0 bases, with 9 bases left between them. Germline-derived CDR1 and CDR2 are SGHVS and FNYEAQ. CDR3 in amino acids: CASSYRLSYEQYF. The CDR3 DNA follows: TGTGCCAGCAGTTATAGACTCTCCTACGAGCAGTACTTC.

This clonotype is a singleton in its sample. The CDR3 region is CSGREVGAGTEAFF. CDR3 DNA sequence: TGCAGTGGGAGAGAAGTGGGGGCAGGCACTGAAGCTTTCTTT. The genes are TRBV20-1 and TRBJ1-1; D is possibly TRBD1 (6 bases). V was shortened by 7 bases and J by 4 bases, with 19 bases between the two germline ends. The CDR3 sequence is 14 residues long. The germline gives CDR1 DFQATT, CDR2 SNEGSKA (reference sequence).

The J gene is TRBJ1-1, the V gene TRBV4-2; D is perhaps TRBD1 (5 bases). CDR1 is LGHNA, CDR2 YNFKEQ, per germline. This CDR3 has 12 residues. With 7 bases removed from V and 6 bases from J, the gap between germline ends came to 12 bases. CDR3 sequence reads: CASTGAGAEAFF. DNA of the CDR3: TGTGCCAGCACCGGGGCTGGGGCTGAAGCTTTCTTT.

The gene calls are TRBV5-6 and TRBJ2-2, with a possible D match to TRBD1 (5 bases). Germline V CDR1 and CDR2: SGHDT, YYEEEE. This CDR3 spans 16 amino acids. Trimming removed 4 bases at V and 8 bases at J, with 21 bases between. For the CDR3, the DNA is TGTGCCAGCAGCCTCCGGACAAACTCCGATTCAGGGGAGCTGTTTTTT. Translated: CASSLRTNSDSGELFF.

This clonotype was seen only a few times. V gene TRBV7-2 combines with J gene TRBJ2-2; D perhaps matches TRBD1 (6 bases). The germline V gene has CDR1 SGHTA and CDR2 FQGNSA. There are 13 residues in the CDR3. Deletions cut 4 bases from V and 6 bases from J, with 9 bases between. The DNA of the CDR3 is TGTGCCAGCAGCTCGACAGGCCCCGGGGAGCTGTTTTTT. It translates to CASSSTGPGELFF.

This clonotype has ten or more counts. This chain links TRBV4-2 with TRBJ2-2, with 9 bases aligning to TRBD1. Germline CDR1 is LGHNA and CDR2 is YNFKEQ. Trimming took 8 bases from V and 3 from J; bases not matched to a gene: 4. This CDR3 contains 14 residues. CDR3 in DNA: TGTGCCAGCCGCGGACAGGGGTACACCGGGGAGCTGTTTTTT. It is translated as CASRGQGYTGELFF.

This clonotype was counted only a few times. The chain links TRBV7-6 to TRBJ1-1; D is ambiguous. With 5 bases removed from V and 4 bases from J, the gap between germline ends came to 17 bases. CDR3 length equals 15 residues. Per the germline V gene, CDR1 is SGHVS and CDR2 is FNYEAQ. For the CDR3, the DNA is TGTGCCAGCAGCCCAGAAGGGTCCCGGTCCACTGAAGCTTTCTTT. This gives the protein CASSPEGSRSTEAFF.

The CDR3 bases are TGTGCCAGCAGCTCGGACATCCCTCAAGAGACCCAGTACTTC. This translates into CASSSDIPQETQYF. The chain carries TRBV7-6 and TRBJ2-5; D might be TRBD1 (5 bases). This CDR3 has 14 amino acids. V was shortened by 4 bases and J by 2 bases, with 11 bases between the two germline ends. Per germline, CDR1 SGHVS and CDR2 FNYEAQ. The whole variable domain, remainder taken from reference TRBV7-6 and TRBJ2-5, is GAGVSQSPRYKVTKRGQDVALRCDPISGHVSLYWYRQALGQGPEFLTYFNYEAQQDKSGLPNDRFSAERPEGSISTLTIQRTEQRDSAMYRCASSSDIPQETQYFGPGTRLLVL.

This clonotype was detected a few times. This chain connects TRBV12-3 or TRBV12-4 to TRBJ2-7; D perhaps matches TRBD1 (8 bases). The CDR3 length is 16 residues. V was cut by 4 bases and J by 0 bases, with 16 bases left in between. The DNA for the CDR3 is TGTGCCAGCAGTTCGGGGGGACAGGCCTTCTCCTACGAGCAGTACTTC. Translation gives CASSSGGQAFSYEQYF.

The J gene is TRBJ2-3, the V gene TRBV9; 9 bases align to TRBD2. The length of the CDR3 is 16 residues. V gave up 4 bases and J gave up 6 bases; unmatched junction bases: 12. Germline CDR1 is SGDLS and CDR2 is YYNGEE. The CDR3 DNA is TGTGCCAGCAGCCAAGTGGATAGCGGGAGCGTTGATACGCAGTATTTT. Its translation: CASSQVDSGSVDTQYF. The entire variable domain, with the rest obtained from reference TRBV9 and TRBJ2-3, is as follows: DSGVTQTPKHLITATGQRVTLRCSPRSGDLSVYWYQQSLDQGLQFLIQYYNGEERAKGNILERFSAQQFPDLHSELNLSSLELGDSALYFCASSQVDSGSVDTQYFGPGTRLTVL.

The V gene is TRBV24-1, the J gene TRBJ2-1; TRBD2 might be the D (5 bases). Germline V CDR1 and CDR2: KGHDR, SFDVKD. The CDR3 sequence is 13 residues long. Trimming left V 9 bases short and J 7 bases short, with 15 bases between. This CDR3 reads CATEGGFGNEQFF. As DNA, the CDR3 is TGTGCCACCGAGGGCGGGTTTGGGAATGAGCAGTTCTTC.

This clonotype has a handful of counts. The genes are TRBV13 and TRBJ2-1, with a possible D match to TRBD2 (6 bases). This CDR3 contains 17 residues. The V gene's germline CDR1 is PRHDT and CDR2 FYEKMQ (reference sequence). V lost 4 bases, J lost 0 bases, and 16 bases lay in between. The CDR3 is CASSYGGSGPSYNEQFF. CDR3 sequence (DNA): TGTGCCAGCAGCTACGGCGGTAGCGGACCCTCCTACAATGAGCAGTTCTTC.

On this clonotype: Mismatch with germline at one junction end may stem from a read error. The chain carries TRBV20-1 and TRBJ1-2; D uncertain. Germline V gives CDR1 DFQATT, CDR2 SNEGSKA (reference sequence). The CDR3 length is 9 residues. The CDR3 loop reads CSARDIQAF. For the CDR3, the DNA is TGCAGTGCTAGAGATATTCAGGCCTTC.

This clonotype occurred a few times. CDR3 sequence: CASSLAGGQYHEQFF. DNA for the CDR3: TGTGCCAGCAGCTTAGCGGGCGGACAGTACCATGAGCAGTTCTTC. The chain uses TRBV7-9 and TRBJ2-1; weak D call: TRBD1 (6 bases). V was shortened by 0 bases and J by 8 bases, with 14 bases between the two germline ends. This CDR3 spans 15 amino acids. The germline gives CDR1 SEHNR, CDR2 FQNEAQ (reference sequence).

Turning to this clonotype: Relative to the germline gene, one junction end is altered; a read error may explain this. The rearrangement links TRBV7-9 to TRBJ2-1; 7 positions match TRBD1. This CDR3 has 16 amino acids. Germline V gene sequence: CDR1 SEHNR, CDR2 FQNEAQ (reference sequence). The CDR3 sequence: CDSSSSTGVSYNEQFF. CDR3 DNA: TGTGACAGCAGCTCGTCAACAGGGGTTTCCTACAATGAGCAGTTCTTC.

The rearrangement links TRBV12-3 or TRBV12-4 to TRBJ2-2; D unclear. Trimming stripped 8 bases from V and 4 bases from J, with 8 bases between. CDR3 length equals 12 residues. In nucleotides, the CDR3 is TGTGCCAGCCGATCCGCCACCGGGGAGCTGTTTTTT. Its translation: CASRSATGELFF.

V usage is TRBV5-1 and J usage is TRBJ1-6; 8 bases map to TRBD1. This CDR3 spans 15 amino acids. CDR1 SGHRS and CDR2 YFSETQ come from the germline V gene. V gave up 0 bases and J gave up 10 bases; unmatched junction bases: 6. The CDR3 DNA follows: TGCGCCAGCAGCTTGGGTGACAGGGGCGGGTCACCCCTCCACTTT. The encoded protein is CASSLGDRGGSPLHF.

The chain uses TRBV2 and TRBJ2-1; D gene unclear. The V end lost 6 bases, the J end lost 0 bases, and 12 bases lay between the germline ends. The CDR3 is made up of 15 amino acids. The germline gives CDR1 SNHLY, CDR2 FYNNEI. The CDR3 nucleotides read TGTGCCAGCAGGGCTAGTGAAAGCTCCTACAATGAGCAGTTCTTC. Protein sequence: CASRASESSYNEQFF.

This clonotype was counted a few times. This CDR3 reads CASSQDLSAGNQPQHF. The DNA of the CDR3 is TGTGCCAGCAGCCAAGATCTGTCGGCAGGAAATCAGCCCCAGCATTTT. V and J are TRBV4-2 and TRBJ1-5; D remains ambiguous. Germline lookup yields CDR1 LGHNA and CDR2 YNFKEQ. V shed 0 bases and J shed 4 bases, with 13 bases lying between them. This CDR3 has 16 residues.

The table lists this clonotype with a few counts. This chain joins TRBV25-1 and TRBJ2-2; 8 bases align to TRBD1. Germline CDR1 MGHDK, CDR2 SYGVNS. V lost 6 bases to trimming and J lost 4 bases; unmatched junction nucleotides: 10. The CDR3 is 16 residues long. The chain's CDR3 is CASRGVQGASTGELFF. The DNA of the CDR3 is TGTGCCAGCAGGGGGGTTCAGGGGGCGAGCACCGGGGAGCTGTTTTTT.

This clonotype appeared a few times. This sequence joins TRBV5-6 and TRBJ2-7; 10 nucleotides align to TRBD2. With V trimmed by 0 bases and J by 0 bases, 3 bases remained unmatched. The CDR3 spans 16 residues. From germline, CDR1 is SGHDT and CDR2 YYEEEE. CDR3 DNA: TGTGCCAGCAGCTTGGCAAGCGGGAGGGCCTCCTACGAGCAGTACTTC. It specifies CASSLASGRASYEQYF.

The table lists this clonotype with a few counts. The V call is TRBV6-5, the J call TRBJ2-5, with 14 bases fitting TRBD2. The ends lost 6 bases at V and 1 base at J; junction bases unmatched: 7. The CDR3 loop spans 17 amino acids. In germline, CDR1 is MNHEY, CDR2 SVGAGI. CDR3: CASRSGLAGATQETQYF. CDR3 in DNA: TGTGCCAGCAGGTCGGGACTAGCGGGGGCGACCCAAGAGACCCAGTACTTC.